This note documents a single TCR beta chain sequence. Sequence at one end of the junction differs from germline and may be a read error. A modified ARM-PCR protocol with three rounds of nested PCR amplified TCRbeta. From the multiplex PCR reads, TCRdb called clonotypes with MiXCR, one entry per CDR3 protein. The sample has 90,000 or so distinct CDR3 sequences, more than 60% seen once; the top ten hold around 15%. This record belongs to a study of tumor and adjacent non-tumor tissue in lung cancer. Study overall: The cohort had around twelve adenocarcinoma, a couple of squamous cell and 1 small cell patients.

The CDR3 covers 13 residues. Germline CDR1 is MNHNS and CDR2 is SASEGT. The template was RNA from unsorted bulk tissue. The source of this sequence is a man between 65 and 79 years old with non-small cell lung cancer. What was sequenced was lung tumor tissue. The chain recombines TRBV6-1 with TRBJ2-5; D is unclear. The DNA of the CDR3 is TGTGCCAGGAGCATCAGGCCACAAGAGACCCAGTATTTC. It translates to CARSIRPQETQYF.